This TCR beta chain was found in a study of blood T cell repertoires in COVID-19. Study overall: Spain, Italy and the United States supplied samples that represented acute and convalescent COVID-19. T cells, B-cell-depleted T cells, or PBMCs provided the cDNA or gDNA that served as material.

The V end was cut by 4 bases, the J end by 3 bases, with 15 bases between. The CDR3 contains 15 residues. Looked up from germline, CDR1 is MGHDK and CDR2 is SYGVNS. Original processing notes: Researchers report that nucleated cell counts were estimated from reference gene primer amplification. Generated by immunoSEQ multiplex PCR, the TCRdb table keeps only in-frame clones and is missing some. V, J and clone size are taken as reported in that table, and D and trimming were inferred from the DNA itself. The sample contains some 48,000 clones, about 80% of which appear only once. The chain recombines TRBV25-1 with TRBJ1-1, with D possibly being TRBD1 (5 bases). The specimen sequenced was peripheral blood. This TCR was recovered from a human donor in a cohort sampled during active COVID-19. The CDR3 region is CASSAQYGGDTEAFF. CDR3 coding DNA: TGTGCCAGCAGTGCCCAATATGGGGGGGACACTGAAGCTTTCTTT.